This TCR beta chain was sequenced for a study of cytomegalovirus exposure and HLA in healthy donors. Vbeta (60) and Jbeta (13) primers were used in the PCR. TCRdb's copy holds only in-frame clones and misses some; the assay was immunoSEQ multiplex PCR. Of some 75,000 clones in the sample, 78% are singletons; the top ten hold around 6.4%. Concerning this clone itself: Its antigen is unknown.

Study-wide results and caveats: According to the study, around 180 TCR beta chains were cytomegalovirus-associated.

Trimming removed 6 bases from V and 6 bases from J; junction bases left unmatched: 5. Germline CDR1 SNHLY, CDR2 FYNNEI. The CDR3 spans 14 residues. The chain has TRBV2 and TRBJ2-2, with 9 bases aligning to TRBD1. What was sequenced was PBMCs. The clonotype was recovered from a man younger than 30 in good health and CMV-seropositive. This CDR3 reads CASRGQGSAGELFF. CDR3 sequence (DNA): TGTGCCAGCAGGGGACAGGGTAGTGCCGGGGAGCTGTTTTTT. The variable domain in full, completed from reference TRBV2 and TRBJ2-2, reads EPEVTQTPSHQVTQMGQEVILRCVPISNHLYFYWYRQILGQKVEFLVSFYNNEISEKSEIFDDQFSVERPDGSNFTLKIRSTKLEDSAMYFCASRGQGSAGELFFGEGSRLTVL.